The 16 T cell receptor beta chains given below trace back to one sample, sequenced in a study of CD8 T cells in ankylosing spondylitis. Each CDR3 protein is one row after TCRdb ran MiXCR on the 5' RACE reads. This table has 150,000 to 200,000 distinct CDR3 sequences, around 13% appearing once. Sequenced material: blood, either unsorted or a sorted T cell fraction (not recorded which). The receptors originated from a male donor with ankylosing spondylitis or in good health (not recorded which).

The CDR3 reads CASSPGTGTEAFF. The CDR3 nucleotides are TGCGCCAGCAGCCCTGGGACAGGGACTGAAGCTTTCTTT. This chain connects TRBV5-1 to TRBJ1-1, with TRBD1 matching over 9 bases. The CDR3 has 13 residues. Germline assignment: CDR1 SGHRS and CDR2 YFSETQ. V shed 4 bases and J 5 bases; nucleotides not matched to a gene: 3.

J is TRBJ1-5 and V is TRBV6-1; 8 nucleotides agree with TRBD1. The CDR3 is 15 residues long. Trimming at V came to 5 bases and at J to 4 bases, leaving 7 bases not matched to a gene. CDR1 is MNHNS, CDR2 SASEGT, per germline. The DNA of the CDR3 is TGTGCCAGCAGTCCCCGAGGACAGGGAAATCAGCCCCAGCATTTT. Translating it yields CASSPRGQGNQPQHF.

The rearrangement joins TRBV7-8 to TRBJ2-1, with 7 bases lining up with TRBD2. CDR3 size: 15 residues. CDR1 is SGHVS, CDR2 FQNEAQ, per germline. Unmatched junction bases numbered 5, after V lost 4 bases and J lost 2 bases. The CDR3 nucleotides are TGTGCCAGCAGCTACAGTCTAGCGGCCTACAATGAGCAGTTCTTC. This translates into CASSYSLAAYNEQFF.

This clonotype was observed a few times. The chain combines TRBV7-9 with TRBJ2-7; 10 bases line up with TRBD2. Unmatched junction bases numbered 13, after V lost 5 bases and J lost 6 bases. Germline loops: CDR1 SEHNR, CDR2 FQNEAQ (reference sequence). The CDR3 totals 16 residues. CDR3 sequence: CASSLDPGLASLEQYF. CDR3 sequence (DNA): TGTGCCAGCAGCCTTGATCCGGGACTAGCGTCACTCGAGCAGTACTTC. Based on the CDR3 plus reference TRBV7-9 and TRBJ2-7, the full variable domain is DTGVSQNPRHKITKRGQNVTFRCDPISEHNRLYWYRQTLGQGPEFLTYFQNEAQLEKSRLLSDRFSAERPKGSFSTLEIQRTEQGDSAMYLCASSLDPGLASLEQYFGPGTRLTVT.

This clonotype was seen a handful of times. V is TRBV6-4 and J is TRBJ2-2; unclear D gene. The CDR3 extends over 14 amino acids. In germline, CDR1 is MRHNA, CDR2 SNTAGT. V shed 7 bases and J shed 0 bases, with 9 bases lying between them. The CDR3 here is CASMIDTNTGELFF. CDR3 DNA: TGTGCCAGCATGATAGACACGAACACCGGGGAGCTGTTTTTT.

This chain links TRBV7-9 with TRBJ2-5, with 7 bases fitting TRBD1. The junction had 13 bases not matched to a gene; V was cut back by 7 bases and J by 5 bases. The CDR3 has 15 amino acids. Germline assignment: CDR1 SEHNR and CDR2 FQNEAQ (reference sequence). The chain's CDR3 is CASTETGVIEETQYF. The CDR3 bases are TGTGCCAGCACGGAAACAGGGGTGATCGAGGAGACCCAGTACTTC.

This clonotype turned up a few times. The J gene is TRBJ1-5, the V gene TRBV10-2; no clear D gene. Trimming removed 2 bases at V and 6 bases at J, with 8 bases between. The CDR3 is made up of 13 amino acids. Germline CDR1 is WSHSY and CDR2 is SAAADI. The CDR3 DNA reads as TGCGCCAGCAGTGAGGGAGGAGGTCAGCCCCAGCATTTT. It translates to CASSEGGGQPQHF.

There are a few counts of this clonotype. This sequence joins TRBV2 and TRBJ2-5; D is perhaps TRBD2 (6 bases). V dropped 6 bases and J dropped 3 bases, with 17 bases sitting between them. The CDR3 runs 15 residues. Per germline, CDR1 SNHLY and CDR2 FYNNEI. CDR3 coding DNA: TGTGCCAGCAGCTTCTCCGGGACTCCAGAAGAGACCCAGTACTTC. Translation gives CASSFSGTPEETQYF.

This clonotype occurred a few times. CDR3 DNA: TGCGCCAGCAGCTTGGCCGGACTAGCGGGATCCAATGAGCAGTTCTTC. This gives the protein CASSLAGLAGSNEQFF. The J gene is TRBJ2-1, the V gene TRBV5-1; 12 bases are a match to TRBD2. The CDR3 runs 16 residues. Germline V lookup: CDR1 SGHRS, CDR2 YFSETQ. Trimming at V came to 0 bases and at J to 6 bases, leaving 4 bases not matched to a gene.

The table lists this clonotype with a few counts. The chain couples TRBV20-1 to TRBJ2-1, with 7 bases lining up with TRBD2. The trim removed 7 bases at V and 6 bases at J, leaving 6 bases unmatched. The CDR3 contains 12 residues. Germline CDR1 and CDR2: DFQATT and SNEGSKA (reference sequence). CDR3 residues: CSGPGLTNEQFF. CDR3 in DNA: TGCAGTGGACCGGGACTAACCAATGAGCAGTTCTTC.

This clonotype occurred many times. The chain recombines TRBV12-3 or TRBV12-4 with TRBJ2-7; D is undetermined. The V and J ends lost 5 bases and 3 bases respectively, with 5 bases between them. This CDR3 has 11 amino acids. Written as DNA, the CDR3 is TGTGCCAGCAGTCCCGGCTACGAGCAGTACTTC. Translation gives CASSPGYEQYF.

V usage is TRBV25-1 and J usage is TRBJ1-1, with D possibly TRBD1 on 6 matching bases. Germline CDR1 MGHDK, CDR2 SYGVNS. V lost 1 base and J lost 6, with 15 bases in between. This CDR3 contains 15 residues. The CDR3 DNA reads TGTGCCAGCAGTGAATGGATGGGGGGGGCCCCTGAAGCTTTCTTT. Its protein product is CASSEWMGGAPEAFF. The full variable domain, completed using reference TRBV25-1 and TRBJ1-1, is EADIYQTPRYLVIGTGKKITLECSQTMGHDKMYWYQQDPGMELHLIHYSYGVNSTEKGDLSSESTVSRIRTEHFPLTLESARPSHTSQYLCASSEWMGGAPEAFFGQGTRLTVV.

This chain links TRBV5-6 with TRBJ2-5; possible D gene TRBD2, 6 bases. This CDR3 is 16 amino acids long. CDR1 and CDR2 (germline): SGHDT, YYEEEE. V lost 0 bases and J 5 bases, leaving 17 bases between the germline ends. CDR3 amino acids: CASSLGPGQGGETQYF. The CDR3 bases are TGTGCCAGCAGCTTGGGGCCTGGCCAGGGAGGCGAGACCCAGTACTTC. Filled out from reference TRBV5-6 and TRBJ2-5, the complete variable domain reads DAGVTQSPTHLIKTRGQQVTLRCSPKSGHDTVSWYQQALGQGPQFIFQYYEEEERQRGNFPDRFSGHQFPNYSSELNVNALLLGDSALYLCASSLGPGQGGETQYFGPGTRLLVL.

This clonotype was seen more than once but under ten times. The chain has TRBV5-6 and TRBJ2-3; 11 nucleotides match TRBD2. Germline CDR1 is SGHDT and CDR2 is YYEEEE. The CDR3 runs to 16 residues. V dropped 4 bases and J dropped 1; count of bases not matched to a gene: 5. CDR3 DNA sequence: TGTGCCAGCAGCCAGGGGACTAGCGGACGCACAGATACGCAGTATTTT. Translated: CASSQGTSGRTDTQYF.

This clonotype was detected only a few times. The chain carries TRBV27 and TRBJ2-1; the match to TRBD2 covers 10 bases. Per germline, CDR1 MNHEY and CDR2 SMNVEV (reference sequence). The V segment lost 4 bases and the J segment 2 bases; nucleotides outside the gene matches: 2. The CDR3 spans 15 residues. The CDR3 is CASSSGTSAYNEQFF. In nucleotides, the CDR3 is TGTGCCAGCAGTTCCGGGACTAGCGCCTACAATGAGCAGTTCTTC.

This clonotype turned up a few times. The CDR3: CASSSSPGQGASNYGYTF. CDR3 nucleotides: TGCGCCAGCAGCTCATCCCCGGGACAGGGGGCCTCAAACTATGGCTACACCTTC. The rearrangement uses TRBV5-1 and TRBJ1-2; 12 nucleotides line up with TRBD1. Germline V gives CDR1 SGHRS, CDR2 YFSETQ. This CDR3 is built from 18 residues. The junction had 11 bases not matched to a gene; V was cut back by 3 bases and J by 2 bases.